These 20 T cell receptor beta chains were sequenced from one sample in a study of vaccination effects on CD4 cells after COVID-19. The antigens these receptors bind are not known. TCRdb's table, derived via immunoSEQ multiplex PCR, lists solely in-frame clones and lacks some. The sample lists 75,000 to 100,000 clones; over 70% were seen once. Antigen-specific CD4+ T cells were expanded with viral peptide pools in the ViraFEST assay before sequencing. Isolation of CD4+ T cells took place after approximately 10 days of culture. All study participants received two doses of BNT162b2 or mRNA-1273 vaccine. Sequences were derived from CD4+ T cells from PBMCs cultured with HCoV-OC43 spike peptides, sampled after COVID-19 vaccination. Regarding subset: HCoV-OC43 spike overlapping peptide pool stimulation. The receptors were gathered from a human donor who received a COVID-19 vaccine.

This chain joins TRBV4-2 and TRBJ2-3; D gene ambiguous. Germline lookup yields CDR1 LGHNA and CDR2 YNFKEQ. V shed 0 bases and J shed 4 bases, with 8 bases lying between them. The CDR3 sequence is 14 residues long. The CDR3: CASSQDRVSDTQYF. The CDR3 DNA sequence: TGTGCCAGCAGCCAAGATCGCGTCTCAGATACGCAGTATTTT.

CDR3 bases: TGTGCCAGCAGCCGAACGGGACAGAGCACAGATACGCAGTATTTT. Its translation is CASSRTGQSTDTQYF. The chain combines TRBV14 with TRBJ2-3; 7 bases are a match to TRBD1. V dropped 4 bases and J dropped 0; count of bases not matched to a gene: 4. From germline, CDR1 is SGHDN and CDR2 FVKESK. There are 15 residues in the CDR3.

This clone came up a few times. The V gene is TRBV7-3, the J gene TRBJ2-7, with TRBD1 matching 10 bases. The CDR3 runs 17 residues. The germline gives CDR1 SGHTA, CDR2 FQGTGA. Losses at the gene ends were 1 base for V and 3 bases for J; bases not matched to a gene: 9. CDR3 protein: CASSLKVGQGEDYEQYV. CDR3 bases: TGTGCCAGCAGCTTAAAGGTAGGACAGGGGGAGGACTACGAGCAGTACGTC.

The rearrangement joins TRBV5-6 to TRBJ1-5, with 10 bases aligning to TRBD1. V gave up 1 base and J gave up 4 bases; unmatched junction bases: 2. The CDR3 totals 15 residues. Germline CDR1 SGHDT, CDR2 YYEEEE. CDR3 in amino acids: CASSLRQGANQPQHF. The CDR3 DNA sequence: TGTGCCAGCAGCTTGAGACAGGGGGCTAATCAGCCCCAGCATTTT.

J is TRBJ1-2 and V is TRBV6-5, with D perhaps matching TRBD1 (5 bases). The length of the CDR3 is 14 residues. V lost 6 bases, J lost 1 base, and 12 bases lay in between. Looked up from germline, CDR1 is MNHEY and CDR2 is SVGAGI. DNA for the CDR3: TGTGCCAGCAGGGCGGGACCTAATAACTATGGCTACACCTTC. This sequence encodes CASRAGPNNYGYTF.

The chain employs TRBV5-1 and TRBJ1-6; TRBD1 aligns across 9 bases. V lost 4 bases to trimming and J lost 6 bases; unmatched junction nucleotides: 5. The V gene's germline CDR1 is SGHRS and CDR2 YFSETQ. The CDR3 consists of 15 residues. For the CDR3, the DNA is TGCGCCAGCAGCCCCGGGACAGGGACTAATTCACCCCTCCACTTT. Its translation is CASSPGTGTNSPLHF. Full variable domain (outside the CDR3, taken from reference TRBV5-1 and TRBJ1-6): KAGVTQTPRYLIKTRGQQVTLSCSPISGHRSVSWYQQTPGQGLQFLFEYFSETQRNKGNFPGRFSGRQFSNSRSEMNVSTLELGDSALYLCASSPGTGTNSPLHFGNGTRLTVT.

The V and J genes are TRBV5-5 and TRBJ2-6; D not resolved. The CDR3 totals 16 residues. Trimming took 0 bases from V and 1 from J, leaving 8 bases between them. Per the germline V gene, CDR1 is SGHKS and CDR2 is YYEKEE (reference sequence). CDR3 sequence: CASSLALGSGANVLTF. The CDR3 DNA reads as TGTGCCAGCAGCTTGGCCCTGGGTTCTGGGGCCAACGTCCTGACTTTC.

This chain links TRBV7-2 with TRBJ1-1, with a possible D match to TRBD1 (6 bases). In germline, CDR1 is SGHTA, CDR2 FQGNSA. V was trimmed by 3 bases and J by 1 base, leaving 9 bases between them. This CDR3 is built from 14 residues. The CDR3 coding sequence is TGTGCCAGCAGCTTGACAGGAGCGAACACTGAAGCTTTCTTT. This gives the protein CASSLTGANTEAFF.

This chain joins TRBV23-1 and TRBJ2-1; a weak D match, TRBD1 (6 bases). TRBV23-1 qualifies as an ORF whose function is uncertain. V was pared by 3 bases and J by 4 bases, with 16 bases between. CDR3 size: 16 residues. The CDR3 sequence: CASSHQRDIGYNEQFF. The CDR3 DNA is TGCGCCAGCAGTCACCAGAGGGACATCGGTTACAATGAGCAGTTCTTC.

V and J are TRBV30 and TRBJ2-5; TRBD2 might be the D (6 bases). The CDR3 runs 12 residues. Germline-derived CDR1 and CDR2 are GTSNPN and SVGIG (reference sequence). With 2 bases removed from V and 5 bases from J, the gap between germline ends came to 9 bases. The DNA of the CDR3 is TGTGCCTGGAGTCACGGAGGGGAGACCCAGTACTTC. Translated, it gives CAWSHGGETQYF. The full variable domain, in which reference TRBV30 and TRBJ2-5 provide the parts outside the CDR3, is SQTIHQWPATLVQPVGSPLSLECTVEGTSNPNLYWYRQAAGRGLQLLFYSVGIGQISSEVPQNLSASRPQDRQFILSSKKLLLSDSGFYLCAWSHGGETQYFGPGTRLLVL.

The genes are TRBV6-4 and TRBJ2-1; D is perhaps TRBD1 or TRBD2 (6 bases each). The length of the CDR3 is 17 residues. V shed 5 bases and J shed 1 base, with 18 bases lying between them. Germline CDR1 is MRHNA and CDR2 is SNTAGT. CDR3 loop: CASSTHGGPSSYNEQFF. Here the CDR3 DNA reads TGTGCCAGCAGTACCCACGGGGGCCCCTCATCCTACAATGAGCAGTTCTTC.

J is TRBJ2-5 and V is TRBV2, with 8 positions matching TRBD1. CDR1 is SNHLY and CDR2 is FYNNEI in the germline V gene. Trimming at V came to 4 bases and at J to 5 bases, leaving 0 bases not matched to a gene. The CDR3 consists of 12 residues. This CDR3 reads CASSGDRETQYF. CDR3 in DNA: TGTGCCAGCAGTGGGGACAGGGAGACCCAGTACTTC. The full variable domain, completed using reference TRBV2 and TRBJ2-5, is EPEVTQTPSHQVTQMGQEVILRCVPISNHLYFYWYRQILGQKVEFLVSFYNNEISEKSEIFDDQFSVERPDGSNFTLKIRSTKLEDSAMYFCASSGDRETQYFGPGTRLLVL.

The CDR3 is CASSLVGTSLRNEQFF. In DNA, the CDR3 is TGTGCCAGCAGCTTAGTCGGGACTAGCCTACGCAATGAGCAGTTCTTC. The genes are TRBV11-2 and TRBJ2-1, with TRBD2 matching 9 bases. Germline loops: CDR1 SGHAT, CDR2 FQNNGV. Germline trimming cut 1 base from V and 6 bases from J; bases unmatched to any gene: 7. The CDR3 has 16 amino acids.

The chain employs TRBV6-1 and TRBJ1-3; D possibly corresponds to TRBD1 (5 bases). Germline-derived CDR1 and CDR2 are MNHNS and SASEGT. V gave up 3 bases and J gave up 4 bases, with 13 bases separating them. This CDR3 contains 15 residues. This chain's CDR3 is CASSDNTGLGNTIYF. The DNA of the CDR3 is TGTGCCAGCAGTGACAATACAGGTTTGGGAAACACCATATATTTT.

This chain connects TRBV7-8 to TRBJ2-7; TRBD2 might be the D (6 bases). The length of the CDR3 is 13 residues. Between the trimmed V and J ends, which lost 2 bases and 8 bases, there was a span of 13 bases. Germline V gives CDR1 SGHVS, CDR2 FQNEAQ. CDR3 sequence: CASSLSEGKKQYV. The CDR3 DNA sequence: TGTGCCAGCAGCTTATCGGAGGGGAAGAAGCAGTACGTC.

The J gene is TRBJ2-3, the V gene TRBV5-1; D not certain. Germline loops: CDR1 SGHRS, CDR2 YFSETQ. The CDR3 contains 14 residues. V was pared by 5 bases and J by 2 bases, with 12 bases between. CDR3: CASSDLVTTDTQYF. In nucleotides, the CDR3 is TGCGCCAGCAGTGACCTGGTAACCACAGATACGCAGTATTTT.

The J gene is TRBJ2-1, the V gene TRBV7-9; weak D call: TRBD2 (7 bases). Germline loops: CDR1 SEHNR, CDR2 FQNEAQ (reference sequence). The CDR3 consists of 14 residues. Trimming stripped 1 base from V and 6 bases from J, with 10 bases between. This CDR3 reads CASSLGGGGNEQFF. In DNA form, the CDR3 reads TGTGCCAGCAGCTTAGGGGGAGGGGGCAATGAGCAGTTCTTC.

J is TRBJ2-5 and V is TRBV6-6; D is unclear. V lost 4 bases to trimming and J lost 0 bases, with 12 bases between them. Germline-derived CDR1 and CDR2 are MNHNY and SVGAGI (reference sequence). The length of the CDR3 is 15 residues. The CDR3 spells CASSFRPRYQETQYF. The DNA of the CDR3 is TGTGCCAGCAGTTTTCGGCCTCGGTACCAAGAGACCCAGTACTTC.

The chain employs TRBV19 and TRBJ2-1; D is ambiguous. Germline V gene lookup returns CDR1 LNHDA and CDR2 SQIVND (reference sequence). CDR3 length equals 16 residues. V was trimmed by 5 bases and J by 3 bases, leaving 17 bases between them. This CDR3 is CASSASGVPNYNEQFF. The CDR3 bases are TGTGCCAGTAGTGCCTCAGGAGTCCCCAACTACAATGAGCAGTTCTTC.

This chain uses TRBV4-1 with TRBJ2-2; 8 bases match TRBD1. The CDR3 is 16 amino acids. CDR1 and CDR2 (germline): MGHRA, YSYEKL. Losses at the gene ends were 1 base for V and 4 bases for J; bases not matched to a gene: 5. CDR3 residues: CASSQGQGASTGELFF. CDR3 coding DNA: TGCGCCAGCAGCCAAGGCCAGGGGGCCAGCACCGGGGAGCTGTTTTTT.